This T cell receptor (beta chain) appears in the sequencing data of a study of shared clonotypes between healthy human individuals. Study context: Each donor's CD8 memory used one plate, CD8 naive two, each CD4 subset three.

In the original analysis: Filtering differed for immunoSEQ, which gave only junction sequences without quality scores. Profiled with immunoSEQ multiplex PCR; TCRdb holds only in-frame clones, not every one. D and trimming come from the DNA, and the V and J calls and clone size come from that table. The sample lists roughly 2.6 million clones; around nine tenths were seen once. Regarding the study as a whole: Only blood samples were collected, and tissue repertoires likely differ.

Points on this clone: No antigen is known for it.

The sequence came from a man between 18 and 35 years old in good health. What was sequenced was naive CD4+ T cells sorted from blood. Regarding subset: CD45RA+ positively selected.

The chain's CDR3 is CASSSVGQNGYTF. In DNA form, the CDR3 reads TGTGCCAGCAGTTCGGTGGGACAAAATGGCTACACCTTC. The rearrangement joins TRBV27 to TRBJ1-2, with D maybe TRBD1 (6 bases). The CDR3 is 13 amino acids. Looked up from germline, CDR1 is MNHEY and CDR2 is SMNVEV (reference sequence). V dropped 4 bases and J dropped 6 bases, with 12 bases sitting between them.